The clone carrying this TCR beta chain was observed a few times. The antigen remains undetermined. Primers for the PCR totalled 60 Vbeta and 13 Jbeta. The assay was immunoSEQ multiplex PCR, and TCRdb's table has in-frame clones only and misses some. Of 150,000 to 200,000 clones in the sample, roughly four fifths were seen once. The CDR3 is 15 amino acids. Germline V CDR1 and CDR2: SGHTA, FQGTGA. Trimming cost V 5 bases and J 3 bases; bases outside gene matches: 5. The source of the sample is a study of cytomegalovirus exposure and HLA in healthy donors. Study context: Early released data comprised around 80 million unique TCRs from HLA-typed donors. Study-wide points: In most subjects, TCR beta sequences reportedly gave accurate predictions of HLA-A and HLA-B alleles. As confirmed in vitro, a few CMV-associated chains were specific for CMV antigens. When analyzed later, the rates of TCR association showed variation by HLA locus, with DRB1 the most and HLA-C the fewest.

The sequenced material came from PBMCs. The clonotype was recovered from a man in his forties or fifties in good health and CMV-seropositive. The rearrangement links TRBV7-3 to TRBJ2-5; 11 nucleotides line up with TRBD2. The chain's CDR3 is CASSLLAGVKETQYF. CDR3 nucleotides: TGTGCCAGCAGCCTACTAGCGGGGGTAAAAGAGACCCAGTACTTC.